The 10 T cell receptor beta chains below come from one sample, sequenced in a study of regulatory T cells in long-lasting Graves disease (dated by TCRdb to the early 2020s). Libraries were built with multiplex PCR. Sequencing was carried out with an Illumina HiSeq 4000. TCR beta libraries were built with iRepertoire HTBI primers and Arm-PCR amplification of CDR3 regions. TCRdb trimmed the raw reads at Q25, called clones with MiXCR and kept productive beta chains. Rows merge per CDR3 protein into single entries with the most common DNA and genes. A total of 350,000 to 550,000 distinct CDR3 sequences appear in this sample, 13% to 15% of them only once. The top ten clonotypes cover approximately 17% of the sample. Per the publication, the time point label means: newly diagnosed GD, antithyroid drugs for less than 3 months. For both TCR sequencing and RNA sequencing, RNA was extracted from PBMCs using TRIzol.

This sample also belongs to another study, concerning T cells in Graves' hyperthyroidism and ophthalmopathy.

Here the sequenced sample was peripheral blood mononuclear cells (PBMCs), taken at new diagnosis, from a patient treated with antithyroid drugs. Receptors originate from a woman in her forties or fifties with Graves disease. Donor details come from another sample of the same person, matched by shared clones.

This clonotype has at least ten counts. The rearrangement uses TRBV6-5 and TRBJ1-1, with D unclear. The V and J ends lost 4 bases and 1 base respectively, with 7 bases between them. The CDR3 totals 13 residues. Germline CDR1 is MNHEY and CDR2 is SVGAGI. CDR3 protein: CASSWTQNTEAFF. In DNA form, the CDR3 reads TGTGCCAGCAGTTGGACCCAGAACACTGAAGCTTTCTTT.

Many counts were recorded for this clonotype. The CDR3 loop reads CASSQTGSTDTQYF. The CDR3 nucleotides read TGTGCCAGCAGCCAAACAGGGAGCACAGATACGCAGTATTTT. The V call is TRBV7-3, the J call TRBJ2-3; weak D call: TRBD1 (6 bases). V was cut by 5 bases and J by 0 bases, with 9 bases left in between. Germline CDR1 is SGHTA and CDR2 is FQGTGA. This CDR3 comprises 14 residues.

This clonotype has more than one count but fewer than ten. This sequence joins TRBV12-3 or TRBV12-4 and TRBJ1-6, with TRBD1 matching over 7 bases. V trimming: 6 bases; J trimming: 6 bases; junction bases outside the gene matches: 8. This CDR3 has 15 amino acids. CDR3 sequence (DNA): TGTGCCAGCAGGCGCTTCGGGACAGTTAATTCACCCCTCCACTTT. Protein sequence: CASRRFGTVNSPLHF.

In its sample, this clonotype was seen many times. The chain carries TRBV6-2 or TRBV6-3 and TRBJ1-2; weak D call: TRBD1 (5 bases). Deletions cut 5 bases from V and 8 bases from J, with 21 bases between. This CDR3 contains 15 residues. Germline CDR1 is MNHEY and CDR2 is SVGEGT. CDR3: CASSEFEGRTGGYTF. The CDR3 DNA is TGTGCCAGCAGTGAATTTGAAGGTCGTACAGGCGGCTACACCTTC.

This clonotype was seen many times. The chain recombines TRBV6-9 with TRBJ2-7; D is tentatively TRBD1 or TRBD2 (5 bases each). Germline CDR1 and CDR2: MNHGY and SVAAGI. Trimming took 4 bases from V and 5 from J, leaving 15 bases between them. The CDR3 contains 14 residues. The CDR3 here is CASSLTAEGHEQYF. CDR3 DNA sequence: TGTGCCAGCAGTTTAACGGCAGAGGGGCACGAGCAGTACTTC.

This clonotype was picked up many times. This sequence joins TRBV18 and TRBJ2-3; D unresolved. The CDR3 is 13 amino acids. Germline V gene lookup returns CDR1 KGHSH and CDR2 LQKENI. V lost 0 bases and J lost 6, with 7 bases in between. Here the CDR3 reads CASSPPAKDTQYF. The CDR3 nucleotides read TGTGCCAGCTCACCACCGGCAAAGGATACGCAGTATTTT.

This clonotype was found a few times. The gene calls are TRBV9 and TRBJ2-3, with TRBD2 matching 8 bases. CDR1 SGDLS and CDR2 YYNGEE come from the germline V gene. The CDR3 spans 16 residues. V was pared by 0 bases and J by 0 bases, with 3 bases of the junction left unmatched. The CDR3 DNA reads as TGTGCCAGCAGCGTAGCTCGGGGGGGAAGCACAGATACGCAGTATTTT. It specifies CASSVARGGSTDTQYF.

The V and J genes are TRBV5-1 and TRBJ2-2, with D perhaps TRBD1 (5 bases). The CDR3 length is 15 residues. CDR1 is SGHRS and CDR2 is YFSETQ in the germline V gene. V was clipped by 1 base and J by 0 bases, with 7 bases between them. The CDR3 sequence is CASSLSTANTGELFF. The CDR3 nucleotides read TGCGCCAGCAGCTTGTCGACAGCGAACACCGGGGAGCTGTTTTTT.

This clonotype was seen at least ten times. The J gene is TRBJ2-5, the V gene TRBV6-1; D gene unclear. CDR1 is MNHNS and CDR2 is SASEGT in the germline V gene. The CDR3 totals 13 residues. V gave up 0 bases and J gave up 5 bases, with 7 bases separating them. CDR3 region: CASSEAVGETQYF. In DNA, the CDR3 is TGTGCCAGCAGTGAAGCTGTAGGGGAGACCCAGTACTTC.

The chain couples TRBV4-1 to TRBJ2-1, with TRBD1 identical over 8 bases. Germline CDR1 MGHRA, CDR2 YSYEKL. The CDR3 loop spans 16 amino acids. Trimming cost V 0 bases and J 6 bases; bases outside gene matches: 7. The CDR3 sequence is CASSQDRTGGGNEQFF. The CDR3 DNA reads as TGCGCCAGCAGCCAAGATCGAACAGGGGGTGGCAATGAGCAGTTCTTC.